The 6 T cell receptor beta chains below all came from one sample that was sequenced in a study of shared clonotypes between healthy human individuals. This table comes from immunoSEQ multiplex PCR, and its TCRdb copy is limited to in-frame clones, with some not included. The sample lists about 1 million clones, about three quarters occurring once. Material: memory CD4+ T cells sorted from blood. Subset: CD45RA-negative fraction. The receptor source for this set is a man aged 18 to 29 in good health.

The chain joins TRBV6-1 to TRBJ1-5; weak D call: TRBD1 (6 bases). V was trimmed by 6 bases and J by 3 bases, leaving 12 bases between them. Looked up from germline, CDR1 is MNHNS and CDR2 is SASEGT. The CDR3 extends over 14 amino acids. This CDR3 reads CASRPGQYNQPQHF. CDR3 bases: TGTGCCAGCAGACCCGGACAGTACAATCAGCCCCAGCATTTT.

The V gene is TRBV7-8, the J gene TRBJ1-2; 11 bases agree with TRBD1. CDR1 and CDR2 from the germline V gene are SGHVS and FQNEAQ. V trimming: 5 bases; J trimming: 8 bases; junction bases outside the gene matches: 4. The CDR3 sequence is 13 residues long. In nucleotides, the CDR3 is TGTGCCAGCAGCCCGTGGACAGGGGGCGGCTACACCTTC. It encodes CASSPWTGGGYTF.

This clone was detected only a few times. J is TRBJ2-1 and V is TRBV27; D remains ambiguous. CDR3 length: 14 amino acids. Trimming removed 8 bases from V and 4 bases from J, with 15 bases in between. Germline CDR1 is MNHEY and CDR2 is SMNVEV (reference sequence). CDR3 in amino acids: CASAPGSRYNEQFF. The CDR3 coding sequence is TGTGCCAGCGCCCCCGGCAGTAGGTACAATGAGCAGTTCTTC.

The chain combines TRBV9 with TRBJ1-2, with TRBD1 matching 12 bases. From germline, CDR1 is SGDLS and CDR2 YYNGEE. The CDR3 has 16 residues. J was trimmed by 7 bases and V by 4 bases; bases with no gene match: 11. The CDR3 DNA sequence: TGTGCCAGCAGCCTTATACCGGGACAGGGGGCCGTTGGCTACACCTTC. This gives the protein CASSLIPGQGAVGYTF.

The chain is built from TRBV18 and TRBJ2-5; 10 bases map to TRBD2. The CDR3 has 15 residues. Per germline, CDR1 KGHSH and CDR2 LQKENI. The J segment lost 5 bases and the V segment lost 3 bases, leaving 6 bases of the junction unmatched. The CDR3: CASSPPGLAPETQYF. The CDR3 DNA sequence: TGTGCCAGCTCACCCCCGGGACTAGCGCCCGAGACCCAGTACTTC.

The CDR3, as DNA: TGTGCCAGCAGTTTCTATGGCCAGGGGGCAGAGGGTGGCTACACCTTC. Translated: CASSFYGQGAEGGYTF. The chain couples TRBV27 to TRBJ1-2, with 8 bases lining up with TRBD1. There are 16 residues in the CDR3. The germline V gene has CDR1 MNHEY and CDR2 SMNVEV (reference sequence). Trimming cost V 3 bases and J 7 bases; bases outside gene matches: 13.